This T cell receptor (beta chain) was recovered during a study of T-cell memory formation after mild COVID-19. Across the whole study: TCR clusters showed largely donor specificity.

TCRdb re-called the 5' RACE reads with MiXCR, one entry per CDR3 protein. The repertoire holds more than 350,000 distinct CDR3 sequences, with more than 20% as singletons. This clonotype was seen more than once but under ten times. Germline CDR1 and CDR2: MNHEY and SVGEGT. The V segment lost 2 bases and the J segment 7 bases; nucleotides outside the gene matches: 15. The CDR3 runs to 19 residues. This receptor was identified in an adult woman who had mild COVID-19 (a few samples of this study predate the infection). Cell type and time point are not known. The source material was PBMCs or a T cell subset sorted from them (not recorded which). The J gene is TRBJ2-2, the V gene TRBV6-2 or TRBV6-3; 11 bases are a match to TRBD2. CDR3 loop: CASSYPLLAGGLKDGELFF. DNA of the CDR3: TGTGCCAGCAGTTACCCCCTTTTAGCGGGAGGGCTCAAAGACGGGGAGCTGTTTTTT.